The 18 T cell receptor beta chains below were found in one sample sequenced in a study of blood T cell repertoires in COVID-19. Assay used: immunoSEQ multiplex PCR; TCRdb lists only in-frame clones, some missing. The table records just under 350,000 clones, around 91% of them present only once. Sequences were obtained from peripheral blood. The receptors here all came from a woman aged 18-29 years who had recovered from COVID-19.

The V call is TRBV20-1, the J call TRBJ1-2; D gene unclear. The CDR3 length is 11 residues. Trimming pared 6 bases from V and 3 bases from J, leaving 8 bases between. Per germline, CDR1 DFQATT and CDR2 SNEGSKA (reference sequence). The CDR3 DNA sequence: TGCAGTGCAAGTTATTACTATGGCTACACCTTC. Its protein is CSASYYYGYTF.

The chain joins TRBV10-1 to TRBJ1-2; TRBD1 is a possible D gene (5 bases). Germline V gene sequence: CDR1 WNHNN, CDR2 SYGVQD (reference sequence). The CDR3 is 13 residues long. Trimming took off 3 bases at V and 2 bases at J, with 7 bases between the two ends. The CDR3 coding sequence is TGCGCCAGCAGTGACAGGACAAACTATGGCTACACCTTC. Its protein is CASSDRTNYGYTF.

This clone is a singleton in its sample. This CDR3 is CASSEVAGGPETQYF. In DNA, the CDR3 is TGCGCCAGCAGTGAGGTAGCGGGAGGGCCAGAGACCCAGTACTTC. This sequence joins TRBV10-1 and TRBJ2-5; 11 bases match TRBD2. V lost 2 bases, J lost 4 bases, and 3 bases stayed unmatched. The CDR3 consists of 15 residues. The V gene's germline CDR1 is WNHNN and CDR2 SYGVQD (reference sequence).

The gene calls are TRBV4-3 and TRBJ1-1; D possibly corresponds to TRBD1 (5 bases). V lost 8 bases to trimming and J lost 1 base, with 23 bases between them. The CDR3 runs 17 residues. In germline, CDR1 is LGHNA, CDR2 YSLEER. Written as DNA, the CDR3 is TGCGCCAGCGCTCCTAACACCCAGGGAGGGACGAACACTGAAGCTTTCTTT. Protein sequence: CASAPNTQGGTNTEAFF.

The chain couples TRBV24-1 to TRBJ1-5, with 9 bases aligning to TRBD1. The CDR3 totals 17 residues. CDR1 is KGHDR and CDR2 is SFDVKD in the germline V gene. V was clipped by 11 bases and J by 5 bases; unmatched bases: 18. CDR3 amino acids: CANKEVVDRGCHQPQHF. CDR3 bases: TGTGCCAACAAGGAGGTAGTCGACAGGGGGTGTCATCAGCCCCAGCATTTT.

V gene TRBV2 combines with J gene TRBJ2-5; 13 nucleotides match TRBD2. This CDR3 region has 15 residues. Trimming took 8 bases from V and 6 from J; bases not matched to a gene: 9. CDR1 is SNHLY, CDR2 FYNNEI, per germline. The CDR3 DNA sequence: TGTGCCAGCGGAAAGACTAGCGGGGGGTCGAAGACCCAGTACTTC. Translating gives CASGKTSGGSKTQYF.

The rearrangement uses TRBV13 and TRBJ1-4; possibly TRBD1 for D (6 bases). The V gene lost 5 bases and the J gene lost 6 bases, with 13 bases spanning the gap. Germline V gene lookup returns CDR1 PRHDT and CDR2 FYEKMQ (reference sequence). This CDR3 region has 14 residues. CDR3 bases: TGTGCCAGCAGCGTGGGGGGGCTGGATGAAAAACTGTTTTTT. Protein: CASSVGGLDEKLFF.

CDR3 nucleotide sequence: TGTGCCAGCTCAAGCATAACAGGGATTACAGATACGCAGTATTTT. This gives the protein CASSSITGITDTQYF. The chain recombines TRBV18 with TRBJ2-3, with D maybe TRBD1 (6 bases). The CDR3 spans 15 residues. Trimming shortened V by 5 bases and J by 3 bases, and 15 bases separated the two germline ends. CDR1 KGHSH and CDR2 LQKENI come from the germline V gene.

The genes are TRBV9 and TRBJ1-2; 8 positions match TRBD1. This CDR3 has 15 amino acids. Germline trimming cut 3 bases from V and 2 bases from J; bases unmatched to any gene: 6. Germline CDR1 is SGDLS and CDR2 is YYNGEE. CDR3 sequence reads: CASSESDRVNYGYTF. CDR3 in DNA: TGTGCCAGCAGCGAATCGGACAGGGTAAACTATGGCTACACCTTC.

The J gene is TRBJ2-1, the V gene TRBV29-1; TRBD2 agrees at 12 bases. After removal of 7 bases from V and 5 bases from J, the junction contained 12 bases not matched to a gene. CDR1 and CDR2 from the germline V gene are SQVTM and ANQGSEA. The CDR3 runs 16 residues. CDR3 region: CSAYPGTSGFNNEQFF. CDR3 bases: TGCAGCGCCTACCCAGGGACTAGCGGGTTTAACAATGAGCAGTTCTTC.

This clone has only a few counts. J is TRBJ1-2 and V is TRBV18; 8 nucleotides line up with TRBD1. This CDR3 is built from 17 residues. The germline V gene has CDR1 KGHSH and CDR2 LQKENI. V lost 1 base and J lost 6; bases outside the gene matches: 13. CDR3 sequence reads: CASSPRGDRPGQDGYTF. DNA of the CDR3: TGTGCCAGCTCACCACGGGGGGACAGGCCAGGGCAAGATGGCTACACCTTC.

The chain joins TRBV5-1 to TRBJ1-2, with a weak D call TRBD1 (6 bases). Trimming stripped 4 bases from V and 7 bases from J, with 14 bases between. The V gene's germline CDR1 is SGHRS and CDR2 YFSETQ. This CDR3 comprises 13 residues. CDR3 coding DNA: TGCGCCAGCAGCCCCGGGAGGGGGTTTGGCTACACCTTC. Translated, it gives CASSPGRGFGYTF.

The genes are TRBV18 and TRBJ2-3; a weak D match, TRBD1 (5 bases). The CDR3 loop spans 14 amino acids. Germline lookup yields CDR1 KGHSH and CDR2 LQKENI. The V gene lost 6 bases and the J gene lost 0 bases, with 10 bases spanning the gap. Written as DNA, the CDR3 is TGTGCCAGCTCCCAGGGCAGTAGCACAGATACGCAGTATTTT. This translates into CASSQGSSTDTQYF.

The gene calls are TRBV6-5 and TRBJ1-2; possible D gene TRBD1, 5 bases. V was trimmed by 11 bases and J by 4 bases, leaving 20 bases between them. The CDR3 sequence is 14 residues long. Per the germline V gene, CDR1 is MNHEY and CDR2 is SVGAGI. DNA for the CDR3: TGTGCCGCCACCGGTGGAGGGGCACCCTATGGCTACACCTTC. Its protein is CAATGGGAPYGYTF.

Remarks on this clone: This CDR3 is also generated by other DNA sequences in the sample. The J gene is TRBJ2-3, the V gene TRBV9; D is unresolved. Germline V CDR1 and CDR2: SGDLS, YYNGEE. V was pared by 2 bases and J by 1 base, with 5 bases between. The CDR3 has 13 amino acids. The DNA for the CDR3 is TGTGCCAGCAGCGTCGGAGGCACAGATACGCAGTATTTT. This codes for CASSVGGTDTQYF.

For this clone: This specimen includes other DNA sequences encoding the same CDR3. The chain recombines TRBV30 with TRBJ1-2; D is undetermined. The CDR3 length is 11 residues. Germline assignment: CDR1 GTSNPN and CDR2 SVGIG (reference sequence). Deletions cut 0 bases from V and 7 bases from J, with 6 bases between. The CDR3: CAWSVRFGYTF. Written as DNA, the CDR3 is TGTGCCTGGAGTGTCAGATTTGGCTACACCTTC.

The V gene is TRBV21-1, the J gene TRBJ2-7; the table's D call of TRBD1 was not tested on the DNA. TRBV21-1 is tagged as a pseudogene. The CDR3 has 15 amino acids. CDR3 coding DNA: TGTGCCAGCAGCTTACGGGACAGGGGGCAAGGCGAGCAGTACGTC. Protein: CASSLRDRGQGEQYV.

V and J are TRBV6-5 and TRBJ1-2; D is ambiguous. The CDR3 is made up of 11 amino acids. Looked up from germline, CDR1 is MNHEY and CDR2 is SVGAGI. The germline V and J ends were trimmed by 5 bases and 5 bases, with 6 bases remaining between them. This CDR3 is CASSRGYGYTF. In DNA form, the CDR3 reads TGTGCCAGCAGTCGCGGGTATGGCTACACCTTC.